These 18 T cell receptor beta chains were sequenced from one sample in a study of CD8+CD57+ T cells in acquired aplastic anemia. Genomic DNA templated the TCR beta VDJ and CDR3 profiling. TCRdb analysed the reads with MiXCR anew, one entry per CDR3 protein. The sample lists just over 150,000 distinct CDR3 sequences; 48% were seen once. Individuals selected for sequencing had exhibited CD8+CD57+ cell expansion on flow cytometry. The sequenced sample consisted of sorted CD4+, CD8+, or CD8+CD57+ T cells (not recorded which) from PBMCs. The source of these receptors is a human donor with aplastic anemia.

This clonotype was observed many times. The rearrangement joins TRBV7-6 to TRBJ2-7; TRBD2 matches 8 bases. This CDR3 region has 14 residues. Per the germline V gene, CDR1 is SGHVS and CDR2 is FNYEAQ. The V and J ends lost 5 bases and 7 bases, in that order; junction bases with no gene match: 10. DNA of the CDR3: TGTGCCAGCAGCCCGGGGGACACGGGGGGGGAGCAGTACTTC. It specifies CASSPGDTGGEQYF.

This chain joins TRBV19 and TRBJ1-5; D is uncertain. V lost 3 bases and J 5 bases, leaving 8 bases between the germline ends. This CDR3 is 13 amino acids long. CDR1 is LNHDA, CDR2 SQIVND, per germline (reference sequence). CDR3 sequence reads: CASSMSHDQPQHF. The CDR3 DNA reads as TGTGCCAGTAGTATGTCCCATGATCAGCCCCAGCATTTT.

The chain has TRBV16 and TRBJ2-7, with D perhaps being TRBD1 or TRBD2 (5 bases each). The CDR3 runs 12 residues. Germline V CDR1 and CDR2: KGHSY, FQNENV. V shed 7 bases and J shed 8 bases, with 15 bases lying between them. The CDR3 DNA reads TGTGCCAGCACCACCGGGACCGAGAAGCAGTACTTC. Protein: CASTTGTEKQYF.

This clonotype was picked up many times. The rearrangement links TRBV11-2 to TRBJ2-3, with 11 bases matching TRBD2. Germline V gene lookup returns CDR1 SGHAT and CDR2 FQNNGV. The CDR3 has 15 amino acids. Unmatched junction bases numbered 9, after V lost 5 bases and J lost 8 bases. This CDR3 reads CASSLLAGEFRTQYF. Here the CDR3 DNA reads TGTGCCAGCAGCCTACTAGCGGGAGAGTTCCGTACGCAGTATTTT.

The chain is built from TRBV15 and TRBJ2-1; D is unclear. The CDR3 runs 14 residues. The germline V and J ends were trimmed by 0 bases and 5 bases, with 8 bases remaining between them. Germline values: CDR1 LNHNV, CDR2 YYDKDF (reference sequence). The CDR3 DNA sequence: TGTGCCACCAGCAGAGAGGCAGGAAACAATGAGCAGTTCTTC. It yields the protein CATSREAGNNEQFF.

J is TRBJ2-5 and V is TRBV10-3; 12 bases agree with TRBD2. The DNA matches TRBJ2-1 better at its end, which makes the J call doubtful. The CDR3 totals 16 residues. Germline V lookup: CDR1 ENHRY, CDR2 SYGVKD. The DNA for the CDR3 is TGTGCCATCTCGACTAGCGGGAGAAGCACCTACAATGAGCAGTTCTTC. It encodes CAISTSGRSTYNEQFF.

This clonotype was observed at least ten times. This chain links TRBV11-3 with TRBJ2-7; 8 positions agree with TRBD1. Germline V CDR1 and CDR2: SGHNT, YENEEA. The CDR3 runs 13 residues. The J segment lost 6 bases and the V segment lost 5 bases, leaving 6 bases of the junction unmatched. In nucleotides, the CDR3 is TGTGCCAGCAGCCCACCGGACAGGGCCGAGCAGTACTTC. This encodes CASSPPDRAEQYF.

This chain joins TRBV24-1 and TRBJ1-5, with D possibly being TRBD1 (6 bases). The CDR3 runs 14 residues. In germline, CDR1 is KGHDR, CDR2 SFDVKD. Trimming stripped 1 base from V and 4 bases from J, with 7 bases between. The CDR3 coding sequence is TGTGCCACCAGTGATTTCGGGACAAATCAGCCCCAGCATTTT. Translating gives CATSDFGTNQPQHF.

The chain has TRBV2 and TRBJ2-5; D call uncertain. CDR3 length: 15 amino acids. The V gene's germline CDR1 is SNHLY and CDR2 FYNNEI. Trimming stripped 7 bases from V and 0 bases from J, with 15 bases between. The CDR3 sequence: CASNNPRMYQETQYF. DNA of the CDR3: TGTGCCAGCAACAACCCCCGCATGTACCAAGAGACCCAGTACTTC.

Here the CDR3 reads CASSGAGLIHLYSNQPQHF. The CDR3 nucleotides read TGTGCCAGCAGTGGGGCAGGACTTATTCACCTTTATAGCAATCAGCCCCAGCATTTT. The chain links TRBV25-1 to TRBJ1-5, with D uncertain. V was clipped by 4 bases and J by 0 bases, with 22 bases between them. CDR3 length: 19 residues. CDR1 is MGHDK and CDR2 is SYGVNS in the germline V gene.

In the case of this clonotype: Given a much more abundant clone one base away, this may be a read error. This chain uses TRBV7-2 with TRBJ1-4; D is uncertain. V was cut by 3 bases and J by 9 bases, with 8 bases left in between. CDR1 is SGHTA, CDR2 FQGNSA, per germline. The CDR3 consists of 12 residues. The CDR3 is CASSLARKKLFF. Written as DNA, the CDR3 is TGTGCCAGCAGCTTGGCGAGGAAAAAACTGTTTTTT.

The chain employs TRBV29-1 and TRBJ1-2, with D perhaps TRBD1 (6 bases). This CDR3 comprises 14 residues. CDR1 is SQVTM, CDR2 ANQGSEA, per germline. Trimming took 6 bases from V and 4 from J, leaving 18 bases between them. The CDR3 here is CSVDLQGTPYGYTF. The CDR3 DNA follows: TGCAGCGTAGACTTACAGGGAACACCCTATGGCTACACCTTC.

V is TRBV4-1 and J is TRBJ2-3; 10 bases fit TRBD2. The trim removed 2 bases at V and 4 bases at J, leaving 12 bases unmatched. CDR3 length equals 18 residues. Per germline, CDR1 MGHRA and CDR2 YSYEKL. The CDR3 loop is CASSQRMGSGGASDTQYF. Here the CDR3 DNA reads TGCGCCAGCAGCCAAAGGATGGGGAGCGGGGGGGCCTCAGATACGCAGTATTTT.

The table lists this clonotype with many counts. V is TRBV2 and J is TRBJ1-4, with a tentative D call TRBD1 (5 bases). Looked up from germline, CDR1 is SNHLY and CDR2 is FYNNEI. Trimming removed 3 bases from V and 6 bases from J, with 11 bases in between. The CDR3 has 14 amino acids. In nucleotides, the CDR3 is TGTGCCAGCAGTGATAGGGGCAGCGATGAAAAACTGTTTTTT. Translated: CASSDRGSDEKLFF.

The chain carries TRBV29-1 and TRBJ2-3; 13 bases are a match to TRBD2. From germline, CDR1 is SQVTM and CDR2 ANQGSEA. The junction had 7 bases not matched to a gene; V was cut back by 7 bases and J by 6 bases. CDR3 length: 14 amino acids. CDR3 residues: CSEGTSGKMDTQYF. CDR3 DNA sequence: TGCAGCGAAGGGACTAGCGGGAAGATGGATACGCAGTATTTT.

The V gene is TRBV11-3, the J gene TRBJ1-6, with D possibly being TRBD1 (5 bases). This CDR3 is built from 14 residues. Looked up from germline, CDR1 is SGHNT and CDR2 is YENEEA. V lost 3 bases to trimming and J lost 6 bases, with 9 bases between them. The CDR3: CASSFDSANSPLHF. The CDR3 DNA reads as TGTGCCAGCAGCTTCGACAGTGCTAATTCACCCCTCCACTTT.

V gene TRBV9 combines with J gene TRBJ2-5; 8 positions agree with TRBD1. CDR3 length: 14 residues. The junction had 3 bases not matched to a gene; V was cut back by 4 bases and J by 1 base. Germline loops: CDR1 SGDLS, CDR2 YYNGEE. As DNA, the CDR3 is TGTGCCAGCAGCCGGGACAGGATCCAAGAGACCCAGTACTTC. Encoded protein: CASSRDRIQETQYF.

This clonotype was seen at least ten times. CDR3: CASSQAGAAGTDTQYF. CDR3 coding DNA: TGCGCCAGCAGCCAAGCAGGGGCAGCGGGCACAGATACGCAGTATTTT. This rearrangement joins TRBV4-1 to TRBJ2-3, with D perhaps matching TRBD1 (6 bases). This CDR3 region has 16 residues. Trimming removed 1 base at V and 1 base at J, with 12 bases between. Germline V gene data show CDR1 as MGHRA and CDR2 as YSYEKL.